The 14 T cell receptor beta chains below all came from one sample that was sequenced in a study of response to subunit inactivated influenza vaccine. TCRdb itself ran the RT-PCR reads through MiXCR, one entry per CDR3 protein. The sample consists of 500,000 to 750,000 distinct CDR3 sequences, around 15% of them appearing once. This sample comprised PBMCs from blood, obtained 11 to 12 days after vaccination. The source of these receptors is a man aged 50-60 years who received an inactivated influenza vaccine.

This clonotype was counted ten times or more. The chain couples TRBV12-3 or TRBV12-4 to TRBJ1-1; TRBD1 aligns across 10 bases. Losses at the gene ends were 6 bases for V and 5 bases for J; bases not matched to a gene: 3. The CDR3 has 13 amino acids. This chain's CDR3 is CASRGQGETEAFF. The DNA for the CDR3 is TGTGCCAGCAGAGGACAGGGGGAAACTGAAGCTTTCTTT.

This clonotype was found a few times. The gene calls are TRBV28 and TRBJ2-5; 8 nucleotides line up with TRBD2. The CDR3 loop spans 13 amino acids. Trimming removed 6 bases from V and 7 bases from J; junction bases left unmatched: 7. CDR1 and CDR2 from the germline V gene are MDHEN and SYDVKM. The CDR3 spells CASSPPGLGTQYF. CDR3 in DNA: TGTGCCAGCAGCCCACCGGGACTAGGGACCCAGTACTTC.

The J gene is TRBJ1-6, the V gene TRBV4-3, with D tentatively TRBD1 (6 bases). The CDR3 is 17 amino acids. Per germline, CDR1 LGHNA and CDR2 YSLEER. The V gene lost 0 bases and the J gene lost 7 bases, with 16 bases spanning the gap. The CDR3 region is CASSQDRQDSWNSPLHF. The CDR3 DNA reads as TGCGCCAGCAGCCAAGATCGACAGGACTCGTGGAATTCACCCCTCCACTTT.

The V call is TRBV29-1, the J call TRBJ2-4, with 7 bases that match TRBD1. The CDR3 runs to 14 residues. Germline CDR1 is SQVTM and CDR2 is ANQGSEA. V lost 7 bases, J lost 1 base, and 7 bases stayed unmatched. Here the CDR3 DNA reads TGCAGCGCGGAACAGGGGAATGCCAAAAACATTCAGTACTTC. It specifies CSAEQGNAKNIQYF.

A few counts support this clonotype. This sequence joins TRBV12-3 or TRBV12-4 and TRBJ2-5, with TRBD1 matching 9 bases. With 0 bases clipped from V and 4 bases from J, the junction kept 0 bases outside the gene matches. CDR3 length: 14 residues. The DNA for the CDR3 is TGTGCCAGCAGTTTAGCGGACAGGGGAGAGACCCAGTACTTC. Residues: CASSLADRGETQYF.

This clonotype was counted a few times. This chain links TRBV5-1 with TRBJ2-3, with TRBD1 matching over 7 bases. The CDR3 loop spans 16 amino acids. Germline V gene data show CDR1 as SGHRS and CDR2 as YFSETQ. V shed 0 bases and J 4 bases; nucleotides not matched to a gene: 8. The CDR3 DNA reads TGCGCCAGCAGCTTGGCGGTGACAGGGAGCGCAGATACGCAGTATTTT. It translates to CASSLAVTGSADTQYF.

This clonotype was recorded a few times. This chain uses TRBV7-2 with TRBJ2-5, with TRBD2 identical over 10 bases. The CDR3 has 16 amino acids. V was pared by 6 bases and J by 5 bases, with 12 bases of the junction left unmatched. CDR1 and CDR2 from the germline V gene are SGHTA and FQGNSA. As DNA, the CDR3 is TGTGCCAGCAGATCGAGCGGGGGGGCTTCGAGGGAGACCCAGTACTTC. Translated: CASRSSGGASRETQYF.

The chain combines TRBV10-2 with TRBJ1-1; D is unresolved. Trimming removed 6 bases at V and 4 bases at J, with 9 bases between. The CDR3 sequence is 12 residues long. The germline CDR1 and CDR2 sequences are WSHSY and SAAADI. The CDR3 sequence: CASRDGGTEAFF. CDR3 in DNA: TGCGCCAGCAGAGATGGTGGCACTGAAGCTTTCTTT.

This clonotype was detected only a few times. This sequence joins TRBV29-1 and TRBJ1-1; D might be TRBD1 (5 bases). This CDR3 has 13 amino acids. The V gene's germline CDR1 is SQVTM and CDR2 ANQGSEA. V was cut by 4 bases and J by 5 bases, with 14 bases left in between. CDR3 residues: CSVVEGRGTEAFF. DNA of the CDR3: TGCAGCGTTGTCGAGGGACGGGGGACTGAAGCTTTCTTT.

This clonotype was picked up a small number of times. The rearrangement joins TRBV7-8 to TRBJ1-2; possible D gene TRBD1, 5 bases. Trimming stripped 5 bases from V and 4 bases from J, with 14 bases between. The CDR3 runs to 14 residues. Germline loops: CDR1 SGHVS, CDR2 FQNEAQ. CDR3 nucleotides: TGTGCCAGCAGCCCATCGGGGGTCTCCTATGGCTACACCTTC. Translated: CASSPSGVSYGYTF.

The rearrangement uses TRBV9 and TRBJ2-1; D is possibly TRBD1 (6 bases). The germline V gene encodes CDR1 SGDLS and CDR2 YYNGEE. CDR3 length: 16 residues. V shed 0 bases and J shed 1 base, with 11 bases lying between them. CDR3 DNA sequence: TGTGCCAGCAGCGTAGGGACAGTGGTATCCTACAATGAGCAGTTCTTC. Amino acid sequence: CASSVGTVVSYNEQFF.

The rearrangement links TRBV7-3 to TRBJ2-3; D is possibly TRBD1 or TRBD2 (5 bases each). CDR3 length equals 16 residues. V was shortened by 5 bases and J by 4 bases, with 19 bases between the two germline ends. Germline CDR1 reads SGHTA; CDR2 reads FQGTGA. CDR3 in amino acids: CASSPGTRSRSDTQYF. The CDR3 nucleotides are TGTGCCAGCAGCCCGGGGACGCGGTCCCGATCAGATACGCAGTATTTT.

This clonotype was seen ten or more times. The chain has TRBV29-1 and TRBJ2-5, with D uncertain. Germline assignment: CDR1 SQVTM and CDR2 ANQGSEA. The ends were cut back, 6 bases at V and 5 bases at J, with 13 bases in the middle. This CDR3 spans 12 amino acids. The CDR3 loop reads CSVAIGIETQYF. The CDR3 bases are TGCAGCGTCGCAATAGGGATTGAGACCCAGTACTTC.

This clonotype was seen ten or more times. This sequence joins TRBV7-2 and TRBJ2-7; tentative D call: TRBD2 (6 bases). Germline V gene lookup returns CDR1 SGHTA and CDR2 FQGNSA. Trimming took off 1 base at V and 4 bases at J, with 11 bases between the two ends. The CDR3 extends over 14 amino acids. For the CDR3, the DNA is TGTGCCAGCAGCTTAGTATGGGGGGATTACGAGCAGTACTTC. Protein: CASSLVWGDYEQYF. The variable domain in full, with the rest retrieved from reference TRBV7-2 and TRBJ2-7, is GAGVSQSPSNKVTEKGKDVELRCDPISGHTALYWYRQSLGQGLEFLIYFQGNSAPDKSGLPSDRFSAERTGGSVSTLTIQRTQQEDSAVYLCASSLVWGDYEQYFGPGTRLTVT.